This T cell receptor beta chain was captured in a study of long-term antiretroviral therapy in people with HIV (dated by TCRdb to 2022 to 2024). At the level of the whole study: The earliest samples were collected roughly a decade before the 2015 WHO recommendation for immediate ART, at a time when ART was usually postponed until CD4 counts fell. A retrospective serial study tested whether changes in peripheral blood TRB repertoire composition and diversity were associated with ART initiation and durable HIV suppression. The cohort contributed 150 to 200 cryopreserved PBMC samples from 30 adults with confirmed HIV infection, collected serially over a mean of approximately six years (range 1-12). About 40% of the 30 participants with HIV were female. No cross-contamination during QIAcube processing turned up in test extractions that ran a monoclonal T-cell line alongside 30 to 35 polyclonal samples. The full study reports these points: Unsorted PBMC were profiled instead of sorted CD4+ and CD8+ T cells because pre-ART samples had limited cell numbers. Compared with controls, HIV repertoires had narrower CDR3 length ranges, and the network structure pointed to an antigen-experienced repertoire that shifted only slightly toward naive after ART. The samples were dated from about 2004 to 2018, and the ART regimens that were used may be less effective than current ART regimens. No data were available on ART adherence, viral resistance or therapy changes, limiting inferences about post-ART repertoire changes. Starting ART was linked to a significant rise in TRB diversity, yet even with long-term ART the diversity remained significantly lower than in transplant donor controls. Expanded TRB clones identified before ART initiation dominated the repertoire at all time points, although this dominance fluctuated and declined in many PLHIV after ART. Owing to limited PBMC availability, only the TCR beta chain was sequenced, without alpha chain pairing.

Concerning this clone: Its antigen is unknown. Base-call qualities are not available, and no considerably larger clone is one nucleotide away.

The immunoSEQ hsTCRB v3.0 assay was used at survey level resolution for TRB variable region sequencing. A depth of roughly 35,000-55,000 T-cell genomes per sample was targeted for TRB sequencing. An Illumina MiSeq with a v3 150-cycle kit was used to sequence the pooled TRB libraries. The original pipeline was this. Repertoire analysis was performed in R inside a reproducible Nextflow workflow that covered QC, data transformation and analysis. Custom analyses were implemented in LymphoSeq2, an R package for AIRR-Seq data exploration. Several samples yielding fewer than 5000 total TRB sequences were excluded, leaving over 150 analyzed HIV repertoires. Among the 190 or so HIV repertoires that were kept, roughly 58 were collected before ART initiation and 120 to 140 were collected after ART initiation. Each repertoire was downsampled to 5000 TRB nucleotide sequences, and summary statistics were averaged across 100 downsampling iterations. TRB sequences were retained for analysis only if CDR3 regions of at least seven amino acids were present. A Shannon entropy-derived clonality score and the Gini coefficient were used to measure diversity. In repertoire networks, the top 5000 CDR3 amino acid sequences were linked whenever an edit distance of one separated two sequences. For TRB CDR3 amino acid sequences, antigen specificity groups and MHC restriction were predicted with GLIPH2. Known CMV, EBV, HIV or tissue antigen associations were flagged by matching CDR3 amino acid sequences against VDJdb and McPAS-TCR. Pre-ART, post-ART and control groups were compared with Wilcoxon signed-rank tests and Holm-Bonferroni correction. Held by TCRdb, this immuneACCESS table contains in-frame sequences only and omits some clones. Under half of the omission traces to an unresolved V gene where checked; the cause of the rest is unknown. V and J calls and clone size follow that table, whereas D and trimming were derived from the DNA. The table for this sample lists about 27,000 clones; nearly 85% of them were counted only once. The ten largest clones capture approximately 11% of the sample.

Participants were included only if at least one PBMC sample before ART initiation and at least two post-ART samples were available. All participants with HIV were treated in the United States of America. Before DNA extraction, cryopreserved samples of about 0.95-10 million PBMC were thawed and washed. At the time of the earliest PBMC sample, participants with HIV were aged between roughly 20 and 60 years. PBMC samples were contributed by each participant from 1-4 timepoints before ART initiation and 2-8 timepoints after ART initiation, with a median of 7 samples. Serial HIV viral load, CD4+ T-cell count, ART history and demographic data were obtained for every participant. Genomic DNA was extracted from unsorted PBMC with a Qiagen kit on a QIAcube, processed in batches of 12 samples. Here the sequenced sample was unsorted PBMCs, taken 0.8 years before starting antiretroviral therapy. This receptor was obtained from a man between 18 and 29 years old with HIV.

Here the CDR3 is given as CASSERNYGRVSPLHF. The DNA reads TGCGCCAGCAGTGAAAGAAACTACGGGAGAGTTTCACCCCTCCACTTT. The receptor chain draws on TRBV10-2 and TRBJ1-6; the D gene is unclear. V drops 3 bases and J drops 9 bases, leaving 18 bases in between. CDR1 and CDR2 (WSHSY, SAAADI) derive from the germline V gene. The CDR3 spans 16 residues, from the cysteine through the phenylalanine. Kept here is only the CDR3 DNA, which spans 48 bases and is read in frame from base 1.